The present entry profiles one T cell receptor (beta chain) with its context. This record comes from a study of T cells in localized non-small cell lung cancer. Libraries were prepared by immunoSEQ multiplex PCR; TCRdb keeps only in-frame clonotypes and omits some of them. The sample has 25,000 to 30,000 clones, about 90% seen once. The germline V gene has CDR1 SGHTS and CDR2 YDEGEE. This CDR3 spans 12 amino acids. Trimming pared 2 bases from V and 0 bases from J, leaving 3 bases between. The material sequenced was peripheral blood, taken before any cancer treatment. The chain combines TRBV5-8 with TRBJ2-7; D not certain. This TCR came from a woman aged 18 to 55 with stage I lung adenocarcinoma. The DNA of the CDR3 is TGTGCCAGCAGCTTTAGCTCCTACGAGCAGTACTTC. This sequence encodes CASSFSSYEQYF.